One T cell receptor (beta chain) is described in this entry. The antigen is not known. The tumor samples were collected prior to definitive surgery or chemotherapy. Profiled with immunoSEQ multiplex PCR; TCRdb holds only in-frame clones, not every one. The table has just under 5,000 clones, more than 60% seen once. The data originate from a study of high-grade serous ovarian cancer treatment subgroups. Findings of the study overall: Higher neoantigen levels went with greater TCR clonal relatedness.

Germline V lookup: CDR1 SGDLS, CDR2 YYNGEE. Trimming removed 0 bases at V and 4 bases at J, with 17 bases between. CDR3 size: 16 residues. The sample comprised tumor tissue. This receptor was identified in a human donor with high-grade serous ovarian cancer. The chain recombines TRBV9 with TRBJ2-7; possible D gene TRBD1, 6 bases. DNA of the CDR3: TGTGCCAGCAGCGTAGATGGGGCTGGGGGCCAATACGAGCAGTACTTC. Protein sequence: CASSVDGAGGQYEQYF.